Sequencing of this T cell receptor (beta chain) was carried out in a study of radiotherapy plus CTLA-4 blockade in lung cancer. Whole-study results and caveats: Blood-borne expansion of tumor-derived TCR clones followed radiotherapy plus ipilimumab. According to reports, early shifts in blood T cell clones, alongside interferon-beta, forecast response most accurately.

Trimming removed 4 bases at V and 4 bases at J, with 10 bases between. Germline values: CDR1 LGHNA, CDR2 YNFKEQ. The CDR3 is 13 amino acids. This table comes from immunoSEQ multiplex PCR, and its TCRdb copy is limited to in-frame clones, with some not included. Of tens of thousands of clones in the sample, about 78% are singletons; the top ten hold 4%. In its sample, this clone was seen a few times. What it recognizes is unknown. The chain combines TRBV4-2 with TRBJ1-2; possibly TRBD1 for D (5 bases). This sequence was found in a human donor with non-small cell lung cancer who had a partial response to radiotherapy plus ipilimumab. Some clones in this sample may be carry-over from other donors' samples. The material was peripheral blood, obtained from a patient treated with radiotherapy plus ipilimumab. The CDR3 region has the DNA TGTGCCAGCAGCCTCCAGGGTGGCTATGGCTACACCTTC. Protein product: CASSLQGGYGYTF.